Below are 21 T cell receptor beta chains sequenced from a single sample in a study of response to subunit inactivated influenza vaccine. One entry per CDR3 protein results from TCRdb running MiXCR on the RT-PCR reads. The sample lists 500,000 to 550,000 distinct CDR3 sequences, 20% to 25% occurring once. This sample also appeared in a second study, on T cells expressing NK-cell markers. This second report adds: In generating TCR beta cDNA, 5'RACE template switching with UMIs was used.

The input for sequencing was CD4+ T cells sorted from PBMCs, taken about 12 days after vaccination. These receptors came from a man aged 45-65 years who received an inactivated influenza vaccine.

In its sample, this clonotype was seen a few times. The CDR3 loop is CASSSWATGELFF. The DNA for the CDR3 is TGTGCCAGCAGTTCTTGGGCGACCGGGGAGCTGTTTTTT. The chain recombines TRBV27 with TRBJ2-2; D not resolved. Germline V CDR1 and CDR2: MNHEY, SMNVEV (reference sequence). The CDR3 extends over 13 amino acids. The V gene lost 4 bases and the J gene lost 5 bases, with 8 bases spanning the gap.

In its sample, this clonotype was seen many times. The genes are TRBV6-5 and TRBJ1-1; 10 nucleotides match TRBD1. V shed 0 bases and J 7 bases; nucleotides not matched to a gene: 5. The CDR3 consists of 15 residues. Germline CDR1 and CDR2: MNHEY and SVGAGI. CDR3 nucleotide sequence: TGTGCCAGCAGTTACTCGAGGACAGGGGGAGTTGAAGCTTTCTTT. Its protein product is CASSYSRTGGVEAFF.

This clonotype has just a few counts. The rearrangement links TRBV7-2 to TRBJ2-1, with 10 positions matching TRBD1. With 4 bases clipped from V and 3 bases from J, the junction kept 6 bases outside the gene matches. This CDR3 spans 16 amino acids. The germline gives CDR1 SGHTA, CDR2 FQGNSA. The CDR3 sequence is CASSSRTGGFYNEQFF. Written as DNA, the CDR3 is TGTGCCAGCAGCTCCAGGACAGGGGGATTCTACAATGAGCAGTTCTTC.

V usage is TRBV12-3 or TRBV12-4 and J usage is TRBJ2-5; TRBD2 matches 7 bases. Losses at the gene ends were 5 bases for V and 7 bases for J; bases not matched to a gene: 10. This CDR3 is 14 amino acids long. The CDR3 loop is CASSPLTSPRTQYF. The CDR3 DNA reads as TGTGCCAGCAGTCCCTTGACTAGCCCCAGGACCCAGTACTTC.

The chain couples TRBV7-3 to TRBJ2-3; a weak D match, TRBD2 (6 bases). The CDR3 spans 16 residues. Germline lookup yields CDR1 SGHTA and CDR2 FQGTGA. V was cut by 5 bases and J by 0 bases, with 15 bases left in between. The chain's CDR3 is CASSLGASVSTDTQYF. The CDR3 nucleotides read TGTGCCAGCAGCCTAGGGGCTAGCGTCAGCACAGATACGCAGTATTTT.

This sequence joins TRBV7-2 and TRBJ1-3; 7 nucleotides match TRBD1. This CDR3 spans 16 amino acids. V shed 1 base, J shed 4 bases, and the junction held 7 bases outside the gene matches. Per the germline V gene, CDR1 is SGHTA and CDR2 is FQGNSA. The chain's CDR3 is CASSLDGGGAGNTIYF. CDR3 sequence (DNA): TGTGCCAGCAGCTTAGATGGAGGGGGCGCCGGAAACACCATATATTTT.

This clonotype was observed many times. The chain carries TRBV11-3 and TRBJ2-1; D call uncertain. The germline V and J ends were trimmed by 0 bases and 9 bases, with 9 bases remaining between them. Germline CDR1 and CDR2: SGHNT and YENEEA. The CDR3 extends over 13 amino acids. The CDR3 bases are TGTGCCAGCAGCTTAGATTACAAAAGTGAGCAGTTCTTC. Translating it yields CASSLDYKSEQFF.

This rearrangement joins TRBV28 to TRBJ2-3; TRBD2 agrees at 9 bases. Losses at the gene ends were 2 bases for V and 6 bases for J; bases not matched to a gene: 6. The CDR3 spans 15 residues. Germline CDR1 and CDR2: MDHEN and SYDVKM. CDR3 bases: TGTGCCAGCAGTTTAGCGGGAGGGTCCTCGGATACGCAGTATTTT. Protein: CASSLAGGSSDTQYF.

This sequence joins TRBV14 and TRBJ2-1, with TRBD1 matching 7 bases. This CDR3 region has 16 residues. CDR1 and CDR2 (germline): SGHDN, FVKESK. The junction had 10 bases not matched to a gene; V was cut back by 4 bases and J by 4 bases. The CDR3 protein is CASSPRDSSIYNEQFF. In nucleotides, the CDR3 is TGTGCCAGCAGCCCCCGGGACAGTTCAATTTACAATGAGCAGTTCTTC.

This clonotype was seen only a few times. The chain employs TRBV24-1 and TRBJ2-2; 10 bases are shared with TRBD2. V lost 3 bases, J lost 1 base, and 4 bases stayed unmatched. Per germline, CDR1 KGHDR and CDR2 SFDVKD. The CDR3 contains 17 residues. The CDR3 protein is CATSDPVAGGNTGELFF. CDR3 in DNA: TGTGCCACCAGTGATCCTGTAGCGGGAGGGAACACCGGGGAGCTGTTTTTT.

This rearrangement joins TRBV7-2 to TRBJ1-1, with D uncertain. The CDR3 sequence is 12 residues long. CDR1 and CDR2 from the germline V gene are SGHTA and FQGNSA. Between the trimmed V and J ends, which lost 1 base and 8 bases, there was a span of 8 bases. CDR3 region: CASSLELGEAFF. The DNA for the CDR3 is TGTGCCAGCAGCTTAGAATTAGGGGAAGCTTTCTTT.

The chain is built from TRBV7-2 and TRBJ2-1, with D unresolved. Trimming took 2 bases from V and 7 from J, leaving 9 bases between them. The CDR3 consists of 13 residues. CDR1 SGHTA and CDR2 FQGNSA come from the germline V gene. The chain's CDR3 is CASSLIAQNEQFF. In DNA form, the CDR3 reads TGTGCCAGCAGCTTAATAGCCCAGAATGAGCAGTTCTTC.

This chain uses TRBV20-1 with TRBJ2-7; 7 bases are a match to TRBD2. V shed 0 bases, J shed 7 bases, and the junction held 9 bases outside the gene matches. Germline V gene lookup returns CDR1 DFQATT and CDR2 SNEGSKA (reference sequence). The CDR3 totals 14 residues. The CDR3 spells CSARDPSGAGEQYF. In DNA, the CDR3 is TGCAGTGCTAGAGATCCGTCGGGAGCGGGGGAGCAGTACTTC.

This chain connects TRBV5-1 to TRBJ2-1; D unresolved. This CDR3 has 14 amino acids. Germline lookup yields CDR1 SGHRS and CDR2 YFSETQ. Trimming stripped 4 bases from V and 12 bases from J, with 20 bases between. The CDR3 is CASSRALWDIGQFF. The CDR3 nucleotides read TGCGCCAGCAGCCGGGCACTGTGGGATATTGGGCAGTTCTTC.

This clonotype was picked up a small number of times. The V and J genes are TRBV5-5 and TRBJ2-5; possibly TRBD1 or TRBD2 for D (7 bases each). This CDR3 region has 16 residues. The germline CDR1 and CDR2 sequences are SGHKS and YYEKEE (reference sequence). Deletions cut 5 bases from V and 5 bases from J, with 22 bases between. CDR3 nucleotide sequence: TGTGCCAGCAGATCCTCGACAGGGAGGGTAGGCGAGACCCAGTACTTC. Translated: CASRSSTGRVGETQYF.

Only a few counts were recorded for this clonotype. One end of the junction does not line up with germline, which may come from a read error. The chain couples TRBV7-7 to TRBJ2-1, with 8 bases lining up with TRBD1. The germline gives CDR1 SSHAT, CDR2 FNYEAQ (reference sequence). The CDR3 contains 13 residues. The CDR3 is CASSSQGAGEQFF. In DNA form, the CDR3 reads TGTGCTAGCAGCTCCCAGGGGGCTGGTGAGCAGTTCTTC.

This clonotype has just a few counts. The V gene is TRBV5-1, the J gene TRBJ2-1; TRBD1 agrees at 7 bases. CDR1 SGHRS and CDR2 YFSETQ come from the germline V gene. The CDR3 contains 16 residues. V shed 4 bases, J shed 0 bases, and the junction held 7 bases outside the gene matches. The CDR3 spells CASSGQTGSSYNEQFF. The CDR3, as DNA: TGCGCCAGCAGCGGCCAGACAGGGAGCTCCTACAATGAGCAGTTCTTC.

The chain is built from TRBV7-9 and TRBJ2-4, with D possibly called TRBD1 or TRBD2 (5 bases each). CDR3 length equals 13 residues. V lost 2 bases and J lost 9, with 11 bases in between. Germline V gene lookup returns CDR1 SEHNR and CDR2 FQNEAQ (reference sequence). CDR3 amino acids: CASSLQGGGIQYF. The CDR3 DNA follows: TGTGCCAGCAGCTTACAGGGTGGAGGCATTCAGTACTTC. The full variable domain, completed using reference TRBV7-9 and TRBJ2-4, is DTGVSQNPRHKITKRGQNVTFRCDPISEHNRLYWYRQTLGQGPEFLTYFQNEAQLEKSRLLSDRFSAERPKGSFSTLEIQRTEQGDSAMYLCASSLQGGGIQYFGAGTRLSVL.

The sample holds a few counts of this clonotype. The chain recombines TRBV7-2 with TRBJ2-7; no reliable D call. From germline, CDR1 is SGHTA and CDR2 FQGNSA. The germline V and J ends were trimmed by 5 bases and 2 bases, with 13 bases remaining between them. The length of the CDR3 is 14 residues. CDR3 sequence reads: CASSPPAPPYEQYF. In DNA, the CDR3 is TGTGCCAGCAGCCCTCCGGCCCCCCCCTACGAGCAGTACTTC.

In regard to this clonotype: With a much larger clone just one base away, this may be a read error. The chain uses TRBV20-1 and TRBJ2-7, with 7 bases aligning to TRBD1. The CDR3 length is 13 residues. Germline V lookup: CDR1 DFQATT, CDR2 SNEGSKA (reference sequence). CDR3 bases: TGCAGTTCTAGAGCCCCGACAGGGACCGAGCAGTACTTC. Translated, it gives CSSRAPTGTEQYF.

The genes are TRBV29-1 and TRBJ1-1, with D maybe TRBD1 (5 bases). Looked up from germline, CDR1 is SQVTM and CDR2 is ANQGSEA. This CDR3 comprises 13 residues. The germline V and J ends were trimmed by 5 bases and 4 bases, with 14 bases remaining between them. CDR3 nucleotides: TGCAGCGTTCGACCCTGGGGCGGCACTGAAGCTTTCTTT. It codes for CSVRPWGGTEAFF.